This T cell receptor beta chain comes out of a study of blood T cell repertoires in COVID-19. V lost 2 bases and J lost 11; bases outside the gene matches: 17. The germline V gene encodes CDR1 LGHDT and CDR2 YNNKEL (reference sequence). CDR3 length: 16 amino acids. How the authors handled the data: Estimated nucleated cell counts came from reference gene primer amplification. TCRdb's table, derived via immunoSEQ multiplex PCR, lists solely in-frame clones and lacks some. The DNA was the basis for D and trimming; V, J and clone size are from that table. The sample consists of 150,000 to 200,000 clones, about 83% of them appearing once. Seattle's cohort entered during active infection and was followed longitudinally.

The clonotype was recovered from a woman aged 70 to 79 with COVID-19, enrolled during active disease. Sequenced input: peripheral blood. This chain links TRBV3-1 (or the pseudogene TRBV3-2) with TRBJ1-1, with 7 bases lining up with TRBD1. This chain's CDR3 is CASSQNIFTSGGAAFF. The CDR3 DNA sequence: TGTGCCAGCAGCCAAAACATTTTTACCTCAGGGGGAGCGGCTTTCTTT.